This T cell receptor (beta chain) was sequenced for a study of cytomegalovirus exposure and HLA in healthy donors. Study-level results: Information on immune exposure was restricted to one variable (CMV serostatus). There were some public TCRs occurring in many donors, but most TCR sequences were rare.

J lost 2 bases, V lost 10 bases, and 12 bases had no gene match. Per germline, CDR1 MNHNS and CDR2 SASEGT. This CDR3 comprises 15 residues. The PCR was carried out with 60 Vbeta primers and 13 Jbeta primers. Assay used: immunoSEQ multiplex PCR; TCRdb lists only in-frame clones, some missing. The repertoire holds 150,000 to 200,000 clones, with 60% to 80% as singletons. About this clone itself: The target antigen is unknown.

The gene calls are TRBV6-1 and TRBJ2-7; TRBD2 matches at 9 bases. The sample taken for sequencing was PBMCs. This TCR derives from a woman aged 40 to 49 in good health and CMV-seropositive. The CDR3 is CATVAYPSGTYEQYF. CDR3 in DNA: TGTGCCACCGTCGCTTACCCTAGCGGGACCTACGAGCAGTACTTC.